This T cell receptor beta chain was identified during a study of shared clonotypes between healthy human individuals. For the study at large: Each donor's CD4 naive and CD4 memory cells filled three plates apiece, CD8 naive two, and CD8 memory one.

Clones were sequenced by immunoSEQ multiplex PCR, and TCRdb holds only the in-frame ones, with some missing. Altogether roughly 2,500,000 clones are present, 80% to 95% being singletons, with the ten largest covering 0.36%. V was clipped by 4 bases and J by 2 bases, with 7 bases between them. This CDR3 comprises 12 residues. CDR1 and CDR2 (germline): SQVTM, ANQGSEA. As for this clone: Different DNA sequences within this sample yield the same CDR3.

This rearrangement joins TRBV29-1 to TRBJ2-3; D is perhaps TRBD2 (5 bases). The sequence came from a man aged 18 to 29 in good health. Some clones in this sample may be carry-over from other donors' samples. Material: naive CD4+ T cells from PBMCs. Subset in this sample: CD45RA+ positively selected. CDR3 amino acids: CSVGRDTDTQYF. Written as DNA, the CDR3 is TGCAGCGTTGGCCGGGACACAGATACGCAGTATTTT.